This T cell receptor (beta chain) was recovered during a study of control samples from healthy donors and cancer patients. Using immunoSEQ multiplex PCR, the repertoire was profiled, and TCRdb retains in-frame clones only, with some absent. The profile shows some 64,000 clones, 90% of them singletons. What was sequenced was PBMCs. The sequence was obtained from a woman in her 50s with colorectal cancer.

CDR3 residues: CASTVSGANVLTF. Here the CDR3 DNA reads TGTGCCAGCACCGTTTCTGGGGCCAACGTCCTGACTTTC. This chain uses TRBV28 with TRBJ2-6; the D is unclear. This CDR3 has 13 amino acids. V lost 7 bases, J lost 1 base, and 5 bases lay in between. Looked up from germline, CDR1 is MDHEN and CDR2 is SYDVKM. Full variable domain (remainder filled in from reference TRBV28 and TRBJ2-6): DVKVTQSSRYLVKRTGEKVFLECVQDMDHENMFWYRQDPGLGLRLIYFSYDVKMKEKGDIPEGYSVSREKKERFSLILESASTNQTSMYLCASTVSGANVLTFGAGSRLTVL.